The present entry profiles one TCR beta chain with its context. In the authors' workflow: For nucleated cells, counts were estimated from reference gene primer amplification. Assay: immunoSEQ multiplex PCR; the TCRdb copy retains only in-frame clones and omits some. The D gene and trimming were derived from the DNA, and the V and J assignments and clone size from that table. Among about 210,000 clones listed, around nine tenths were seen once. These data come from a study of blood T cell repertoires in COVID-19. The wider study: Sites across the United States, Italy and Spain contributed samples from acute and convalescent COVID-19. Sample material is recorded as cDNA or gDNA derived from T cells, B-cell-depleted T cells, or PBMCs.

The V and J ends lost 3 bases and 4 bases respectively, with 19 bases between them. CDR3 length equals 16 residues. From germline, CDR1 is SGHAT and CDR2 FQDESV (reference sequence). Sequencing used peripheral blood. This chain connects TRBV11-1 to TRBJ2-7, with D possibly TRBD1 on 6 matching bases. The sequence was collected from a middle-aged man with acute or convalescent COVID-19. CDR3 amino acids: CASSLMDSFGLYEQYF. DNA of the CDR3: TGTGCCAGCAGCTTGATGGACAGCTTTGGACTTTACGAGCAGTACTTC.